This paragraph reports one TCR beta chain. These data are taken from a study of blood T cell repertoires in COVID-19. In the study overall: Samples representing acute and convalescent COVID-19 were sourced from the United States, Italy and Spain. T cells, B-cell-depleted T cells, or PBMCs provided the cDNA or gDNA that served as material.

V lost 4 bases and J lost 4, with 18 bases in between. Germline assignment: CDR1 SGHRS and CDR2 YFSETQ. The CDR3 has 15 residues. Original processing notes: Amplified reference gene primers provided the basis for estimating nucleated cell counts. The protocol was immunoSEQ multiplex PCR, while the TCRdb copy is restricted to in-frame clones and leaves out a portion. V and J calls and clone size come straight from that table; D and trimming were deduced from the DNA. The sample has approximately 280,000 clones, approximately 90% seen once. Sequencing input: peripheral blood. The TCR originated in a man aged 40-49 years with acute or convalescent COVID-19. The chain employs TRBV5-1 and TRBJ2-7; no definite D call. The CDR3 DNA is TGCGCCAGCAGCCTTGAGGTCAGCGCGAAGTACGAGCAGTACTTC. Encoded protein: CASSLEVSAKYEQYF.